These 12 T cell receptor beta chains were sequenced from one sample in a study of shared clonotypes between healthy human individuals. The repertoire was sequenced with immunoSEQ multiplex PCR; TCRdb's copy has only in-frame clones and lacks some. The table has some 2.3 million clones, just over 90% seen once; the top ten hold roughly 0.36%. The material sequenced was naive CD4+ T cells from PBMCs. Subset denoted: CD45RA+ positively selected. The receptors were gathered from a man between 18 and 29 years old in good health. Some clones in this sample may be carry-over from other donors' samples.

DNA for the CDR3: TGTGCCAGCTTACCGGGACAGAGCTCCTACGAGCAGTACTTC. Translated, it gives CASLPGQSSYEQYF. This rearrangement joins TRBV18 to TRBJ2-7, with 7 bases identical to TRBD1. The V and J ends lost 7 bases and 0 bases, in that order; junction bases with no gene match: 6. The CDR3 runs 14 residues. CDR1 KGHSH and CDR2 LQKENI come from the germline V gene.

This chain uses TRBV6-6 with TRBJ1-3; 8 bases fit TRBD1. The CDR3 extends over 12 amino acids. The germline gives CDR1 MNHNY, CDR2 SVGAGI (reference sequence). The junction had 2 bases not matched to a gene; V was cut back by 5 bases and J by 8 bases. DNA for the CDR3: TGTGCCAGCAGTGGACAGGGAGACACCATATATTTT. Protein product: CASSGQGDTIYF.

The CDR3, as DNA: TGTGCCATCAGTGTTGGGACAGGGGGCCGCTACGAGCAGTACTTC. This gives the protein CAISVGTGGRYEQYF. The J gene is TRBJ2-7, the V gene TRBV10-3; 12 bases fit TRBD1. The CDR3 spans 15 residues. Germline-derived CDR1 and CDR2 are ENHRY and SYGVKD. The junction had 4 bases not matched to a gene; V was cut back by 4 bases and J by 3 bases.

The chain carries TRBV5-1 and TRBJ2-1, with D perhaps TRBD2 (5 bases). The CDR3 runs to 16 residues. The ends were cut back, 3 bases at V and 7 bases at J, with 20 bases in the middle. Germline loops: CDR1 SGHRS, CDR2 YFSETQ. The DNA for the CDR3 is TGCGCCAGCAGCTCTACTAGTTCCCTGAAAACTAATGAGCAGTTCTTC. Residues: CASSSTSSLKTNEQFF.

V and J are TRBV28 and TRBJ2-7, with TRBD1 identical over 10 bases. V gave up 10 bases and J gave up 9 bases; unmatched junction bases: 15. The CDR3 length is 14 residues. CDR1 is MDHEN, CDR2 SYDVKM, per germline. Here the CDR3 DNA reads TGTGCCATCGCCGAGGGGACAGGGGTTAGAGGGCAGTACTTC. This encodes CAIAEGTGVRGQYF.

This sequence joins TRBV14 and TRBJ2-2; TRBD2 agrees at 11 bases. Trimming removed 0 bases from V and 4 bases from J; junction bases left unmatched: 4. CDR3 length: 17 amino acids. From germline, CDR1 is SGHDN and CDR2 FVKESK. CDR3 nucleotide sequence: TGTGCCAGCAGCCAAGATATACTAGCGGGGGTCACCGGGGAGCTGTTTTTT. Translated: CASSQDILAGVTGELFF.

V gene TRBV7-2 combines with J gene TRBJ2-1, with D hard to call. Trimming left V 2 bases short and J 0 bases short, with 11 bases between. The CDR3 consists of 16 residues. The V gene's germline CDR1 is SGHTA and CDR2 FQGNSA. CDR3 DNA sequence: TGTGCCAGCAGCTTATATGGTTCCAGCTCCTACAATGAGCAGTTCTTC. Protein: CASSLYGSSSYNEQFF.

The CDR3 sequence: CASGLAQTAGGPYTGELFF. In DNA, the CDR3 is TGTGCTAGTGGTTTGGCGCAAACAGCGGGAGGGCCGTACACCGGGGAGCTGTTTTTT. V and J are TRBV12-5 and TRBJ2-2, with 10 positions matching TRBD2. J was trimmed by 3 bases and V by 1 base; bases with no gene match: 11. CDR1 and CDR2 from the germline V gene are LGHNT and FRNRAP. This CDR3 comprises 19 residues.

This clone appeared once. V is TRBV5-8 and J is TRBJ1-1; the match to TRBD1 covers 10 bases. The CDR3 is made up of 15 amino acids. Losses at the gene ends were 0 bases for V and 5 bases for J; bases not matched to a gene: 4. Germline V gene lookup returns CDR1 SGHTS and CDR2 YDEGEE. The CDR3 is CASSLGGTGVTEAFF. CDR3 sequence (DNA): TGTGCCAGCAGCTTGGGGGGGACAGGGGTGACTGAAGCTTTCTTT.

The CDR3 is CASSRLTTRTDTQYF. CDR3 nucleotides: TGTGCCAGCAGCCGACTTACTACGCGCACAGATACGCAGTATTTT. This chain connects TRBV6-5 to TRBJ2-3; D not certain. V was cut by 6 bases and J by 1 base, with 14 bases left in between. Germline V gives CDR1 MNHEY, CDR2 SVGAGI. The CDR3 has 15 amino acids.

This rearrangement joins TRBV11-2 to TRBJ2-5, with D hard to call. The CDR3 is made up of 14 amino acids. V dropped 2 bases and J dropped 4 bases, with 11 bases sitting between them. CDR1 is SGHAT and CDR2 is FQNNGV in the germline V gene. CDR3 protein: CASSLIAALETQYF. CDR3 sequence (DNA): TGTGCCAGCAGCTTAATCGCAGCTTTAGAGACCCAGTACTTC.

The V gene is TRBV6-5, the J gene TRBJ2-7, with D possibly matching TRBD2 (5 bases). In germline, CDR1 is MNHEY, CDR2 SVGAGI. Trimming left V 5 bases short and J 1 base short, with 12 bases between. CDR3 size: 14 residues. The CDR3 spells CASSTGISSYEQYF. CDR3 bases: TGTGCCAGCAGTACCGGGATTTCGTCCTACGAGCAGTACTTC.